The 32 T cell receptor beta chains in this list originate from one sample, sequenced in a study of blood T cells in healthy people across ages. Primers used in a second PCR of roughly 7 to 12 cycles were a sample-barcoded 5' primer and a J-beta primer mix. Using its own MiXCR run on the 5' RACE reads, TCRdb lists one record per CDR3 protein. The sample consists of around 1.5 million distinct CDR3 sequences, 40% to 50% of them appearing once. Sequencing used blood. The receptors stem from a woman aged 18 to 35 in good health.

This clonotype turned up a few times. The rearrangement links TRBV27 to TRBJ1-2; TRBD1 is a possible D gene (5 bases). The germline gives CDR1 MNHEY, CDR2 SMNVEV (reference sequence). V dropped 0 bases and J dropped 4 bases, with 9 bases sitting between them. CDR3 length equals 14 residues. As DNA, the CDR3 is TGTGCCAGCAGTTTATCCGGGGACGGCTATGGCTACACCTTC. Its translation is CASSLSGDGYGYTF.

J is TRBJ1-1 and V is TRBV20-1; a possible D gene is TRBD1 (5 bases). Germline lookup yields CDR1 DFQATT and CDR2 SNEGSKA (reference sequence). CDR3 length: 15 amino acids. Trimming removed 5 bases from V and 1 base from J, with 17 bases in between. CDR3 bases: TGCAGTGCTCCGACGGACACTCATGGGAACACTGAAGCTTTCTTT. Its protein is CSAPTDTHGNTEAFF.

The chain couples TRBV5-1 to TRBJ2-1, with D perhaps matching TRBD2 (5 bases). The V gene lost 4 bases and the J gene lost 7 bases, with 15 bases spanning the gap. CDR1 and CDR2 (germline): SGHRS, YFSETQ. The CDR3 is 14 residues long. The CDR3 region is CASSGLYSANEQFF. CDR3 nucleotides: TGCGCCAGCAGCGGGCTATATAGCGCGAATGAGCAGTTCTTC.

V is TRBV7-2 and J is TRBJ2-5, with D unclear. The CDR3 runs 13 residues. Deletions cut 2 bases from V and 11 bases from J, with 15 bases between. Germline CDR1 reads SGHTA; CDR2 reads FQGNSA. The CDR3: CASSLNRNNEQYF. CDR3 DNA: TGTGCCAGCAGCTTAAACAGAAACAATGAGCAGTACTTC. The whole variable domain, filled in from reference TRBV7-2 and TRBJ2-5, reads GAGVSQSPSNKVTEKGKDVELRCDPISGHTALYWYRQSLGQGLEFLIYFQGNSAPDKSGLPSDRFSAERTGGSVSTLTIQRTQQEDSAVYLCASSLNRNNEQYFGPGTRLLVL.

This CDR3 is CAWSTGVSDTQYF. The CDR3 DNA reads as TGTGCCTGGAGCACGGGTGTATCAGATACGCAGTATTTT. V is TRBV30 and J is TRBJ2-3; no clear D. The CDR3 length is 13 residues. The germline V gene has CDR1 GTSNPN and CDR2 SVGIG (reference sequence). Trimming took 3 bases from V and 4 from J, leaving 11 bases between them.

The chain uses TRBV21-1 and TRBJ2-5; TRBD1, the table's D call, lacks a check against the DNA. TRBV21-1 is a documented pseudogene. The CDR3 runs 15 residues. The CDR3 nucleotides are TGTGCCAGCAGCACCCAGGACAGGGGACATGAGACCCAGTACTTC. This encodes CASSTQDRGHETQYF.

V is TRBV7-2 and J is TRBJ1-5; possible D gene TRBD1, 6 bases. Germline V gene lookup returns CDR1 SGHTA and CDR2 FQGNSA. CDR3 size: 15 residues. Deletions cut 1 base from V and 6 bases from J, with 13 bases between. Written as DNA, the CDR3 is TGTGCCAGCAGCTTAGGTGGACAGCCCGCTCAGCCCCAGCATTTT. This sequence encodes CASSLGGQPAQPQHF.

The chain joins TRBV4-2 to TRBJ2-3; the match to TRBD1 covers 8 bases. Per the germline V gene, CDR1 is LGHNA and CDR2 is YNFKEQ. The CDR3 sequence is 19 residues long. The junction had 17 bases not matched to a gene; V was cut back by 2 bases and J by 4 bases. CDR3 protein: CASSQRPGQADLSPDTQYF. The DNA for the CDR3 is TGTGCCAGCAGCCAACGTCCGGGACAGGCGGACCTAAGCCCAGATACGCAGTATTTT.

This sequence joins TRBV7-9 and TRBJ2-1, with a possible D match to TRBD1 (6 bases). The DNA end is more similar to TRBJ2-7, so the J call may be wrong. This CDR3 contains 15 residues. Germline V gene sequence: CDR1 SEHNR, CDR2 FQNEAQ (reference sequence). DNA of the CDR3: TGTGCCAGCAGCTTAGTTGGGGGCCGGTACAATGAGCAGTACTTC. Translating gives CASSLVGGRYNEQYF.

This clonotype was seen more than once but under ten times. The V and J genes are TRBV10-3 and TRBJ2-7; 7 nucleotides agree with TRBD1. The CDR3 loop spans 16 amino acids. CDR1 ENHRY and CDR2 SYGVKD come from the germline V gene. Trimming removed 4 bases from V and 3 bases from J; junction bases left unmatched: 12. CDR3 in amino acids: CAISGKDRVVFYEQYF. Written as DNA, the CDR3 is TGTGCCATCAGTGGGAAAGACAGGGTTGTGTTCTACGAGCAGTACTTC.

This clonotype was observed at least ten times. V gene TRBV4-1 combines with J gene TRBJ2-1; D unresolved. This CDR3 has 16 amino acids. V was pared by 1 base and J by 2 bases, with 12 bases between. Germline loops: CDR1 MGHRA, CDR2 YSYEKL. CDR3 amino acids: CASSQVPGDPYNEQFF. The CDR3 DNA follows: TGCGCCAGCAGCCAAGTACCAGGTGATCCCTACAATGAGCAGTTCTTC.

The sample holds a few counts of this clonotype. The chain is built from TRBV28 and TRBJ2-7; TRBD1 matches 7 bases. Trimming cost V 5 bases and J 3 bases; bases outside gene matches: 10. Germline V gene lookup returns CDR1 MDHEN and CDR2 SYDVKM. This CDR3 has 15 residues. The CDR3, as DNA: TGTGCCAGCAGTCTTACAGGGGCAGGGGACTACGAGCAGTACTTC. This translates into CASSLTGAGDYEQYF.

This clonotype was seen a handful of times. The rearrangement links TRBV10-3 to TRBJ1-5, with a tentative D call TRBD1 (5 bases). Trimming removed 2 bases at V and 6 bases at J, with 11 bases between. This CDR3 has 14 amino acids. CDR1 is ENHRY and CDR2 is SYGVKD in the germline V gene. CDR3 protein: CAISEGADGQPQHF. CDR3 in DNA: TGTGCCATCAGTGAGGGGGCAGACGGTCAGCCCCAGCATTTT.

This chain connects TRBV20-1 to TRBJ1-1; D not resolved. The germline V and J ends were trimmed by 2 bases and 3 bases, with 4 bases remaining between them. CDR1 is DFQATT and CDR2 is SNEGSKA in the germline V gene (reference sequence). The CDR3 runs to 11 residues. CDR3 loop: CSARTDTEAFF. Here the CDR3 DNA reads TGCAGTGCTAGAACGGACACTGAAGCTTTCTTT.

This clonotype has a handful of counts. This CDR3 is CASSPRERQGSYEQYF. The DNA of the CDR3 is TGTGCCAGCTCCCCAAGGGAACGACAGGGGTCCTACGAGCAGTACTTC. The V and J genes are TRBV28 and TRBJ2-7, with 8 bases fitting TRBD1. The CDR3 contains 16 residues. The ends lost 8 bases at V and 1 base at J; junction bases unmatched: 13. Germline V gene data show CDR1 as MDHEN and CDR2 as SYDVKM.

This chain connects TRBV6-1 to TRBJ2-1; possibly TRBD2 for D (6 bases). V lost 4 bases to trimming and J lost 3 bases, with 25 bases between them. Germline assignment: CDR1 MNHNS and CDR2 SASEGT. The CDR3 covers 19 residues. CDR3 DNA sequence: TGTGCCAGCAGTGTTTTTCACTCTGGACTAACGGGAGACTACAATGAGCAGTTCTTC. Translating it yields CASSVFHSGLTGDYNEQFF.

This clonotype was picked up a small number of times. Mismatch with germline at one junction end may stem from a read error. The genes are TRBV19 and TRBJ1-2; D remains unclear. From germline, CDR1 is LNHDA and CDR2 SQIVND (reference sequence). CDR3 size: 11 residues. CDR3 amino acids: CASSIGYGYTF. The CDR3 DNA sequence: TGTGCCAGCAGTATCGGGTATGGCTACACCTTC.

This clonotype showed up just a few times. This chain connects TRBV12-3 or TRBV12-4 to TRBJ2-3; D is perhaps TRBD2 (6 bases). This CDR3 contains 16 residues. V was cut by 8 bases and J by 2 bases, with 20 bases left in between. The CDR3 sequence: CASHRGLLLITDTQYF. The DNA for the CDR3 is TGTGCCAGCCACCGGGGACTTCTCCTCATCACAGATACGCAGTATTTT.

This clonotype was seen a few times. The rearrangement joins TRBV10-3 to TRBJ2-4; the D gene is possibly TRBD2 (5 bases). Deletions cut 0 bases from V and 0 bases from J, with 9 bases between. Germline V gene sequence: CDR1 ENHRY, CDR2 SYGVKD. The CDR3 loop spans 16 amino acids. CDR3 nucleotides: TGTGCCATCAGTGAGTCGAGTCTAGCAGCCAAAAACATTCAGTACTTC. It translates to CAISESSLAAKNIQYF.

This clonotype was seen ten or more times. The rearrangement joins TRBV20-1 to TRBJ2-3; D gene ambiguous. Germline lookup yields CDR1 DFQATT and CDR2 SNEGSKA (reference sequence). Trimming removed 5 bases from V and 0 bases from J, with 18 bases in between. This CDR3 spans 16 amino acids. The CDR3 spells CSAPSPQWDSTDTQYF. CDR3 DNA: TGCAGTGCTCCATCACCCCAGTGGGATAGCACAGATACGCAGTATTTT.

Regarding this clonotype: At one of its ends the junction is not consistent with the germline gene, which may arise from a read error. This chain connects TRBV9 to TRBJ2-3; a possible D gene is TRBD1 (5 bases). CDR3 length equals 16 residues. Germline lookup yields CDR1 SGDLS and CDR2 YYNGEE. Here the CDR3 reads CVSSVATQASTDTQYF. In nucleotides, the CDR3 is TGCGTCAGCAGCGTAGCCACACAGGCGAGCACAGATACGCAGTATTTT.

This clonotype has only a few counts. The genes are TRBV5-5 and TRBJ2-7; D is uncertain. The CDR3 covers 14 residues. The ends were cut back, 3 bases at V and 3 bases at J, with 13 bases in the middle. CDR1 and CDR2 (germline): SGHKS, YYEKEE (reference sequence). CDR3 amino acids: CASSSHDQNYEQYF. The CDR3 DNA reads as TGTGCCAGCAGCTCCCATGACCAGAACTACGAGCAGTACTTC.

This clonotype was seen a handful of times. J is TRBJ2-1 and V is TRBV20-1; D is uncertain. Deletions cut 3 bases from V and 4 bases from J, with 10 bases between. Germline V gene lookup returns CDR1 DFQATT and CDR2 SNEGSKA (reference sequence). This CDR3 has 13 residues. The CDR3 reads CSASGRNYNEQFF. Written as DNA, the CDR3 is TGCAGTGCTAGTGGCAGGAATTACAATGAGCAGTTCTTC.

CDR3: CASTQGPGYGYTF. The DNA for the CDR3 is TGTGCCAGCACCCAGGGTCCTGGGTATGGCTACACCTTC. The rearrangement uses TRBV6-5 and TRBJ1-2; D is perhaps TRBD1 (5 bases). Germline V CDR1 and CDR2: MNHEY, SVGAGI. The ends were cut back, 7 bases at V and 5 bases at J, with 14 bases in the middle. The CDR3 has 13 residues.

About this clonotype itself: This clone may be a read error of a much larger clone one base away. This rearrangement joins TRBV7-9 to TRBJ2-5, with TRBD1 matching 7 bases. The V segment lost 4 bases and the J segment 11 bases; nucleotides outside the gene matches: 13. There are 14 residues in the CDR3. Germline values: CDR1 SEHNR, CDR2 FQNEAQ (reference sequence). The chain's CDR3 is CASSSPRGGNEQYF. Written as DNA, the CDR3 is TGTGCCAGCAGCTCACCCCGAGGGGGCAATGAGCAGTACTTC.

J is TRBJ1-1 and V is TRBV7-9; D possibly corresponds to TRBD1 (5 bases). Looked up from germline, CDR1 is SEHNR and CDR2 is FQNEAQ (reference sequence). This CDR3 spans 15 amino acids. Trimming left V 2 bases short and J 4 bases short, with 14 bases between. CDR3 bases: TGTGCCAGCAGCTTAAATCCCAGGGAGGCCACTGAAGCTTTCTTT. It encodes CASSLNPREATEAFF.

This chain connects TRBV12-3 or TRBV12-4 to TRBJ2-7, with D possibly matching TRBD2 (5 bases). This CDR3 is built from 16 residues. With 3 bases removed from V and 7 bases from J, the gap between germline ends came to 22 bases. CDR3 sequence: CASSLVDGLNYNEQYF. The CDR3 DNA is TGTGCCAGCAGTTTGGTAGACGGACTCAACTACAATGAGCAGTACTTC.

The CDR3, as DNA: TGTGCCACCAGCAGGGGATATATGAGCGGGAGCTCTGGTGAGCAGTTCTTC. It yields the protein CATSRGYMSGSSGEQFF. The chain carries TRBV15 and TRBJ2-1, with 8 bases lining up with TRBD2. The CDR3 is 17 residues long. Germline trimming cut 3 bases from V and 9 bases from J; bases unmatched to any gene: 16. Germline V CDR1 and CDR2: LNHNV, YYDKDF (reference sequence).

Note on this clonotype: A much larger clone sits a single nucleotide away, making a read error possible. V usage is TRBV3-1 and J usage is TRBJ2-1; 8 nucleotides line up with TRBD1. V lost 8 bases to trimming and J lost 2 bases; unmatched junction nucleotides: 5. Germline V lookup: CDR1 LGHDT, CDR2 YNNKEL (reference sequence). The CDR3 consists of 14 residues. CDR3: CASQPTGAYNEQFF. The CDR3 bases are TGTGCCAGCCAACCGACAGGGGCCTACAATGAGCAGTTCTTC.

The chain carries TRBV5-1 and TRBJ2-5; D may match TRBD1 or TRBD2 (6 bases each). V was cut by 4 bases and J by 9 bases, with 22 bases left in between. Germline V lookup: CDR1 SGHRS, CDR2 YFSETQ. The CDR3 is 15 amino acids. The CDR3 loop is CASSPEERTGAAQYF. DNA of the CDR3: TGCGCCAGCAGCCCTGAGGAACGGACGGGGGCGGCCCAGTACTTC.

V gene TRBV3-1 combines with J gene TRBJ2-3; 9 bases line up with TRBD2. The germline V gene encodes CDR1 LGHDT and CDR2 YNNKEL (reference sequence). The CDR3 covers 14 residues. With 5 bases clipped from V and 3 bases from J, the junction kept 3 bases outside the gene matches. CDR3 region: CASSLAGETDTQYF. The CDR3 DNA is TGTGCCAGCAGCTTAGCGGGAGAGACAGATACGCAGTATTTT.

This clonotype was detected only a few times. The V call is TRBV12-3 or TRBV12-4, the J call TRBJ2-5; 11 nucleotides line up with TRBD1. The CDR3 runs to 14 residues. The V segment lost 10 bases and the J segment 5 bases; nucleotides outside the gene matches: 9. CDR3 sequence reads: CAISRGTGGETQYF. CDR3 DNA: TGTGCCATCTCCCGTGGGACAGGGGGGGAGACCCAGTACTTC.